This TCR beta chain is drawn from a study of cytomegalovirus exposure and HLA in healthy donors. The study's findings and limits: Over 15,000 TCR beta sequences were associated with HLA alleles at 0.05 false discovery rate in a later analysis. Reportedly, fewer N-insertions than the approximately 680-donor mean appeared in an Asian-associated ancestry cluster in a later analysis. Across donors, sequencing depth was assumed by presence/absence analyses to be roughly uniform.

The PCR made use of 60 Vbeta and 13 Jbeta primers. Sequencing used immunoSEQ multiplex PCR; TCRdb keeps in-frame clones, though not all of them. The sample lists about 120,000 clones; roughly 80% were seen once. This clone was observed a few times. Its antigen remains unknown. This CDR3 has 17 amino acids. With 1 base clipped from V and 4 bases from J, the junction kept 9 bases outside the gene matches. The germline V gene encodes CDR1 MNHNS and CDR2 SASEGT. The chain has TRBV6-1 and TRBJ1-5; TRBD1 aligns across 8 bases. Sequencing was done on a sample of PBMCs. This sequence originates from a woman between 40 and 55 years old in good health and CMV-seropositive. The CDR3 DNA sequence: TGTGCCAGCAGTGAAGAAGGGCAGGGGGCGCGAAATCAGCCCCAGCATTTT. Protein sequence: CASSEEGQGARNQPQHF.